Sequencing of this TCR beta chain was carried out in a study of breast tumors, draining lymph nodes, adjacent tissues. General study points: Data fit most tumor T cells coming from lymph node, expanding in tumor. Tumor TCR diversity was below lymph nodes but above nontumor tissue.

The ends were cut back, 5 bases at V and 1 base at J, with 15 bases in the middle. This CDR3 is 17 amino acids long. TCRdb reanalysed the multiplex PCR reads using MiXCR and keeps one entry per CDR3 protein. The sample carries around 19,000 distinct CDR3 sequences, roughly 30% recorded once. This clonotype was seen ten or more times. Antigen: not known. The V and J genes are TRBV12-3 or TRBV12-4 and TRBJ2-6; the D call may be TRBD1 or TRBD2 (6 bases each). This clonotype was sampled from a female donor with breast cancer. Some clones in this sample may be carry-over from other donors' samples. The sample comprised breast tumor tissue. CDR3 nucleotides: TGTGCCAGCAGTCTAGGGGGGTCCCAGTCTGGGGCCAACGTCCTGACTTTC. This translates into CASSLGGSQSGANVLTF.